Following are 12 T cell receptor beta chains from one sample sequenced in a study of cytomegalovirus exposure and HLA in healthy donors. The PCR used 60 Vbeta and 13 Jbeta primers. The table came from immunoSEQ multiplex PCR; TCRdb's copy has only in-frame clones and leaves some out. The table records about 87,000 clones, over 70% of them present only once. Sequenced sample: PBMCs. These receptors were collected from a young man in good health and CMV-seropositive.

Only a few counts were recorded for this clone. The chain joins TRBV6-7 to TRBJ2-1; 13 nucleotides align to TRBD2. TRBV6-7 is recorded as an ORF, its role being uncertain. Trimming removed 0 bases from V and 1 base from J; junction bases left unmatched: 3. The CDR3 loop spans 18 amino acids. CDR3 bases: TGTGCCAGCAGTTACTCGATGGGACTAGCGGGGTCCTACAATGAGCAGTTCTTC. It specifies CASSYSMGLAGSYNEQFF.

The chain has TRBV7-9 and TRBJ1-6; 7 bases agree with TRBD1. CDR3 size: 14 residues. Trimming took 5 bases from V and 11 from J; bases not matched to a gene: 9. CDR1 SEHNR and CDR2 FQNEAQ come from the germline V gene (reference sequence). The chain's CDR3 is CASSPGDSGTPLHF. The CDR3 bases are TGTGCCAGCAGCCCCGGGGACAGTGGGACACCCCTCCACTTT.

A single count supports this clone. The rearrangement uses TRBV27 and TRBJ1-4; TRBD1 matches at 9 bases. V dropped 6 bases and J dropped 0; count of bases not matched to a gene: 2. Per the germline V gene, CDR1 is MNHEY and CDR2 is SMNVEV (reference sequence). CDR3 length: 15 residues. CDR3 amino acids: CASRGQGSTNEKLFF. In DNA form, the CDR3 reads TGTGCCAGCAGGGGACAGGGTTCAACTAATGAAAAACTGTTTTTT.

This chain joins TRBV21-1 and TRBJ2-3; TRBD2, the table's D call, lacks a check against the DNA. TRBV21-1 corresponds to a pseudogene. The CDR3 contains 16 residues. The DNA of the CDR3 is TGTGCCAGCAGCAAAGAGGAGACTAGCGACACAGATACGCAGTATTTT. This encodes CASSKEETSDTDTQYF.

V and J are TRBV4-1 and TRBJ1-3; D gene uncertain. V was pared by 0 bases and J by 0 bases, with 12 bases between. Germline CDR1 is MGHRA and CDR2 is YSYEKL. This CDR3 spans 17 amino acids. This CDR3 reads CASSQDSTFGSGNTIYF. As DNA, the CDR3 is TGCGCCAGCAGCCAAGATAGTACGTTCGGCTCTGGAAACACCATATATTTT.

This clone was seen more than once but under ten times. The V and J genes are TRBV13 and TRBJ2-5; a weak D match, TRBD1 (6 bases). The CDR3 covers 17 residues. V was cut by 1 base and J by 4 bases, with 19 bases left in between. Per the germline V gene, CDR1 is PRHDT and CDR2 is FYEKMQ (reference sequence). This chain's CDR3 is CASSLEVGTSPTETQYF. DNA for the CDR3: TGTGCCAGCAGCTTAGAGGTTGGGACATCACCCACAGAGACCCAGTACTTC.

The chain carries TRBV18 and TRBJ2-7, with TRBD2 matching 12 bases. V lost 6 bases to trimming and J lost 0 bases; unmatched junction nucleotides: 3. This CDR3 has 15 residues. The germline CDR1 and CDR2 sequences are KGHSH and LQKENI. The CDR3 DNA reads as TGTGCCAGCTCTCAGACTAGCGGGAGCTCCTACGAGCAGTACTTC. This gives the protein CASSQTSGSSYEQYF.

In this sample, this clone turned up once. The chain joins TRBV5-1 to TRBJ1-2; D remains ambiguous. Trimming stripped 0 bases from V and 4 bases from J, with 7 bases between. This CDR3 has 13 amino acids. CDR1 and CDR2 from the germline V gene are SGHRS and YFSETQ. The CDR3 coding sequence is TGCGCCAGCAGCTTGGAGTCAGGCTATGGCTACACCTTC. Amino acids: CASSLESGYGYTF.

V gene TRBV5-1 combines with J gene TRBJ1-1, with 8 bases matching TRBD1. Unmatched junction bases numbered 4, after V lost 5 bases and J lost 1 base. The germline gives CDR1 SGHRS, CDR2 YFSETQ. The CDR3 has 14 amino acids. The DNA of the CDR3 is TGCGCCAGCAGACTAGACAGGGGGAACACTGAAGCTTTCTTT. Amino acid sequence: CASRLDRGNTEAFF.

The V call is TRBV6-5, the J call TRBJ2-7; 8 nucleotides line up with TRBD1. The CDR3 is 15 amino acids. CDR1 and CDR2 (germline): MNHEY, SVGAGI. V trimming: 5 bases; J trimming: 2 bases; junction bases outside the gene matches: 8. CDR3 amino acids: CASSRPDRGPYEQYF. The CDR3 nucleotides read TGTGCCAGCAGTCGCCCTGACAGGGGCCCCTACGAGCAGTACTTC.

The chain has TRBV27 and TRBJ2-7; D is unclear. The germline gives CDR1 MNHEY, CDR2 SMNVEV (reference sequence). This CDR3 has 10 amino acids. The V end was cut by 8 bases, the J end by 2 bases, with 4 bases between. This CDR3 is CASGTYEQYF. CDR3 nucleotide sequence: TGTGCCAGCGGCACCTACGAGCAGTACTTC.

The genes are TRBV6-5 and TRBJ1-2, with a tentative D call TRBD1 (5 bases). Germline CDR1 MNHEY, CDR2 SVGAGI. The CDR3 is 13 amino acids. V was shortened by 5 bases and J by 6 bases, with 13 bases between the two germline ends. The chain's CDR3 is CASSVVRGNGYTF. The CDR3 DNA reads as TGTGCCAGCAGTGTGGTAAGGGGAAATGGCTACACCTTC.